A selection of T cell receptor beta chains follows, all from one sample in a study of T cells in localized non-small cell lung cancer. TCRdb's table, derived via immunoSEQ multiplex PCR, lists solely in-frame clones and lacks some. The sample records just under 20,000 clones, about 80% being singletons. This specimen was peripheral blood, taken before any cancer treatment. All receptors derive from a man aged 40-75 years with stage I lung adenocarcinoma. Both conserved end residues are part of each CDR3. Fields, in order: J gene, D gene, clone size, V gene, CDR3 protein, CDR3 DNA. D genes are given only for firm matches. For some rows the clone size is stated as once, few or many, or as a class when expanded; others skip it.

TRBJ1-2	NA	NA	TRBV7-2	CASSLVDGDSYGYTF	TGTGCCAGCAGCTTAGTTGATGGTGATAGCTATGGCTACACCTTC
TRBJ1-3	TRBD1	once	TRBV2	CASSPGQLIDTIYF	TGTGCCAGCAGTCCGGGACAGCTAATAGACACCATATATTTT
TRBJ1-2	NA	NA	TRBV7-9	CASSLEGNYGYTF	TGTGCCAGCAGCCTTGAGGGGAACTATGGCTACACCTTC
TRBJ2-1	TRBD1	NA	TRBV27	CASSFTGGRVEQFF	TGTGCCAGCAGTTTCACAGGGGGAAGGGTGGAGCAGTTCTTC
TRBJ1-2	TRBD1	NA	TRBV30	CAWRGGTVTYGYTF	TGTGCCTGGAGGGGGGGGACAGTAACCTATGGCTACACCTTC
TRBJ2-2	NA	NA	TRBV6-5	CAWRSTATGELFF	TGTGCCTGGCGTTCAACAGCCACCGGGGAGCTGTTTTTT
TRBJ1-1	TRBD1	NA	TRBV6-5	CASSPGTGMNTEAFF	TGTGCCAGCAGTCCAGGGACAGGTATGAACACTGAAGCTTTCTTT
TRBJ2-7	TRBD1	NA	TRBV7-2	CASSLRSGGNYEQYF	TGTGCCAGCAGCTTAAGGTCAGGGGGTAACTACGAGCAGTACTTC
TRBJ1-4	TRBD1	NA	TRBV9	CASSAGQAFNEKLFF	TGTGCCAGCAGCGCCGGACAGGCGTTTAATGAAAAACTGTTTTTT
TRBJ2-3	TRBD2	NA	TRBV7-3	CASSEGLAGTDTQYF	TGTGCCAGCAGCGAGGGACTAGCGGGCACAGATACGCAGTATTTT
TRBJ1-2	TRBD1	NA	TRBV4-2	CASSPQQGLNYGYTF	TGTGCCAGCAGCCCGCAACAGGGGTTGAACTATGGCTACACCTTC
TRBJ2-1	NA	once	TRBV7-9	CASSTPGYGVFYNEQFF	TGTGCCAGCAGCACCCCGGGATACGGAGTTTTCTACAATGAGCAGTTCTTC
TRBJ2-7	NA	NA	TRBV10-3	CAISEPGNDYEQYF	TGTGCCATCAGTGAACCTGGGAACGATTACGAGCAGTACTTC
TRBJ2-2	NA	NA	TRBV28	CASSPEQVFQGIGELFF	TGTGCCAGCAGTCCGGAACAGGTCTTCCAGGGCATCGGGGAGCTGTTTTTT
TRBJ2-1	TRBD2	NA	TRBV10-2	CASVSTSGTWRNEQFF	TGCGCCAGCGTATCGACTAGCGGGACGTGGAGGAACGAGCAGTTCTTC
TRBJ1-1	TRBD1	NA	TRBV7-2	CASSVNSGGATEAFF	TGTGCCAGCAGCGTGAATTCAGGGGGAGCGACTGAAGCTTTCTTT
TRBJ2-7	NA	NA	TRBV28	CASSLNPPPTPYSGEQYF	TGTGCCAGCAGTTTAAACCCCCCCCCGACACCTTATTCTGGGGAGCAGTACTTC
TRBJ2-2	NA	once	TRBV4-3	CASSHPVVGTGELFF	TGCGCCAGCAGCCACCCAGTGGTGGGTACCGGGGAGCTGTTTTTT
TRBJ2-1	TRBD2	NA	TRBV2	CASSEVTGGYNEQFF	TGTGCCAGCAGTGAAGTAACGGGAGGGTACAATGAGCAGTTCTTC